Listed here is a single T cell receptor beta chain. Its antigen has not been determined. One base away there is no much larger clone; base qualities are not given. Library preparation used the immunoSEQ multiplex PCR assay. The multiplex PCR relied on a mix of 60 forward primers for TCR Vbeta segments and 13 reverse primers for TCR Jbeta segments. The CDR3 region of rearranged TCR beta genes was amplified from genomic DNA with a multiplex PCR assay. The amplified TCR beta libraries were sequenced on the Illumina HiSeq System as 87-base-pair reads. The original methods were these. In a later analysis, around 80 million unique TCR beta chains were counted across the roughly 610 repertoires, and roughly 9.9 million of these chains were shared by at least two donors. Raw reads were error-corrected and collapsed into unique sequences by a nearest-neighbor algorithm in which closely related sequences were merged to remove PCR and sequencing errors. CDR3 sequences were aligned to IMGT reference sequences to assign V, D and J gene segments. For a sequence to be retained, a match of at least six nucleotides to both a V gene segment and a J gene segment was required. Rearrangements were classified as productive when the CDR3 lacked stop codons and remained in frame with V and J, and all other rearrangements were classified as non-productive. CDR3 was defined according to IMGT convention as the region running from the second conserved V-encoded cysteine to the conserved J-encoded phenylalanine. The earlier analysis of about 640 of the donors excluded any sequence lacking an unambiguous match to a single V gene segment. An earlier analysis of fewer than 650 of the donors classified V segments as functional when productive rearrangements were above 56.7% and as segregating when the standard deviation between donors was above 5%. A statistical classification framework was developed to diagnose cytomegalovirus status using the catalog of TCR beta chain sequences. V and J gene assignment, in a later analysis, came from comparing TCR nucleotide sequences with IMGT/GENE-DB human TR gene sequences. A later analysis assigned CDR3 sequences and most-parsimonious VDJ recombination scenarios with the TCRdist pipeline. In a later analysis, each TCR beta chain was defined by its CDR3 amino acid sequence together with its V-gene family, and reads without a unique V-gene family were excluded. To address suspected cross-contamination and a sequencing artifact, a later analysis removed roughly 640 highly shared, low-generation-probability nucleotide sequences. In a later analysis, a clonal expansion index was calculated for each public chain from normalized within-repertoire ranks of inferred template counts. Generation probabilities in a later analysis came from a VDJ recombination model fitted to out-of-frame rearrangements, and those results were checked against IGoR. In a later analysis, TCR-TCR, TCR-HLA and TCR-CMV co-occurrence was scored with hypergeometric tests, and a repertoire-size bias correction was applied to TCR pairs. False discovery rates were estimated in a later analysis by permuting HLA or CMV assignments 20 times. In a later analysis, co-occurring TCRs were grouped using DBSCAN, with TCRdist sequence similarity added in when clustering inside HLA-allele-positive subsets. Repertoires with fewer than 30,000 or more than 120,000 public chains were left out of co-occurrence clustering, as were about 5 repertoires with anomalous nucleotide sharing. TCRdb re-hosts the immuneACCESS table, in-frame sequences only. Its copies lack some clones; in the studies checked, an unresolved V gene accounts for under half of them, and the cause for the rest is not known. V and J calls and clone size are copied from that table; D and trimming were computed from the DNA. In all, the sample holds under 200,000 clones, and about three quarters of those were seen once. The ten most abundant clones make up about 2.3% of the sample.

The data belong to a study of cytomegalovirus exposure and HLA in healthy donors (dated by TCRdb to 2016 to 2017). In terms of the full investigation: According to an earlier analysis of 587 of the donors, about 179 million T cells yielded 90 million to 130 million unique TCR beta sequences and 250 to 350 Gb of sequence data. Rather than drawing on any new phenotypic data, the later analysis identified candidate immune exposures from TCR beta sequences and the way those sequences occurred across donors. Both class I and class II loci were covered by HLA typing, at four-digit resolution. Donor age, sex, ethnicity and CMV serostatus were compiled together with the repertoire data. The number of typed donors differed by locus: about 620-640 for A, B, C, DRB1 and DQB1; approximately 520 for DQA1; over 600 for DPA1; and about 450 for DPB1. On average, roughly 250,000 unique TCR beta nucleotide sequences were sequenced per donor among a few hundred genotyped donors of the cohort, with 15% to 20% of those sequences being non-productive. Among the approximately 430 genotyped donors, under 90% belonged to the genetic ancestry cluster associated with self-reported Caucasian donors. An early release that covered about 640 HLA-typed donors contained approximately 300 gigabases of sequencing data and 75 million to 100 million unique TCR sequences. To predict cytomegalovirus infection status, the study brought together high-throughput TCR immunosequencing, statistical association of individual TCRs with disease status, and machine learning. The T cell repertoires of some 700 subjects were profiled by immunosequencing and related to cytomegalovirus serostatus. In a later genetic analysis, genome-wide SNP genotypes for 398 of the 666 donors were used, and that subset was treated as a discovery cohort. Several DR-DQ haplotypes were treated as single units for association and clustering because of strong linkage in the cohort. In an earlier analysis of over 550 of the donors, high-throughput TCR beta sequencing was used to judge whether each TCR beta V gene segment behaved as functional or pseudogenic. A later analysis re-examined previously published TCR beta repertoires from about 670 donors and added high-resolution HLA genotyping to investigate patterns of TCR occurrence. The study aimed to test whether signatures of past pathogen exposure could be identified by cataloging public T cell receptors. In addition to the first cohort of 666 subjects, a separate validation cohort of 120 different subjects was used. Every repertoire in the discovery cohort had been generated on one and the same sequencing platform. Beyond this particular receptor, the publication reports: In an earlier analysis of some 640 of the donors, most TCR beta V segments were observed in productive rearrangements about 87% or about 30% of the time, broadly matching IMGT annotations. A few of the identified cytomegalovirus-associated TCR beta chains were confirmed in vitro to be specific for cytomegalovirus antigens. Approximately 18 rarely observed V segments, including chromosome 9 orphons, were excluded from the earlier analysis of about 610 of the donors because counts were too low. For the cohort, immune exposure information was limited to CMV serostatus. In a later genetic analysis, fewer N-insertions in productive TCRs were reported among donors in an Asian-associated ancestry cluster than the roughly 670-donor mean. The study listed 150 to 200 TCR beta chains as associated with cytomegalovirus. According to a later analysis, TCR association rates differed among HLA loci, with DRB1 alleles showing the most associated TCRs and HLA-C alleles showing the fewest. Because HLA typing was missing for some donors at each locus, association tests included only the typed subset. Most TCR sequences were seen in very few donors, while some public TCRs were found in many individuals. A further reported finding was that TCR beta sequences accurately predicted the HLA-A and HLA-B alleles for most subjects in the first cohort. In a later analysis, HLA-associated TCR beta chains showed more clonal expansion and lower generation probabilities than non-associated chains that were equally common. Several of the top co-occurrence clusters appeared to be linked to parvovirus B19, influenza, CMV and Epstein-Barr virus, according to a later analysis. Only TCR beta chains were sequenced in this cohort, and the absence of alpha or paired-chain data limited detectable features. In a later genetic analysis, a missense DCLRE1C variant was associated with V-gene and J-gene trimming of TCR beta chains, and the association was replicated in an independent cohort. Roughly uniform sequencing depth across donors was assumed in presence/absence analyses, although this assumption may not hold. When HLA alleles, especially DR and DQ, strongly co-occurred, attributing TCR associations to individual alleles was difficult. Specific HLA alleles were associated with 15,000 to 20,000 TCR beta sequences at a false discovery rate of 0.05 in a later analysis. A later analysis found that most CMV-associated TCR beta chains appeared HLA-restricted, with HLA associations seemingly driven largely by CMV exposure. According to the authors, the approach could potentially be generalized to other disease states and immunological phenotypes. A group of highly shared sequence variants was considered likely to be a technical artifact of the sequencing pipeline. Linkage disequilibrium might explain the correlated functional status among segregating V segments, but an unknown experimental factor could not be excluded. The classifier was reported to diagnose cytomegalovirus status with high specificity and sensitivity in both the original cohort and the validation cohort. The 87-base-pair reads could not distinguish some IMGT-functional V segments, including TRBV6-2 and TRBV6-3, so those segments were excluded.

Trimming removed 8 bases from V and 5 bases from J; the gene matches leave 12 bases unexplained. The CDR3 measures 15 amino acids from cysteine to phenylalanine. The kept DNA is CDR3 alone, 45 bases in frame from the first base. The germline V gene specifies MDHEN as CDR1 and SYDVKM as CDR2. The cohort comprised 550 to 700 healthy bone marrow donors. At the time of sampling, all cohort members were nominally healthy, though unrecorded immune exposures were likely present. The donor was CMV seronegative and was included in the group of around 320 seronegative cohort members. A peripheral blood sample was provided by each donor, and peripheral blood mononuclear cells were used for TCR beta sequencing. The Qiagen DNeasy Blood Extraction Kit was used to extract genomic DNA from the blood cell samples.

This TCR was recovered from a female donor in good health and CMV-seronegative. The chain uses TRBV28 and TRBJ2-5, with 9 bases matching TRBD2. Sequenced input: PBMCs. CDR3 region: CASSTGGRAQETQYF. The DNA sequence is as follows: TGTGCCAGCTCCACTGGCGGGAGGGCCCAGGAGACCCAGTACTTC.